This T cell receptor beta chain is drawn from a study of blood T cells in healthy people across ages (dated by TCRdb to the mid-2010s). In the study overall: Template switching captured roughly one uniquely barcoded TCR beta cDNA molecule per two T cells in model experiments. Two additional independent replicas of 1 million unique cDNA reads from the same blood draw were analyzed for two donors (one aged 18 to 30 and one aged 80 or older). To track age-related changes in TCR beta repertoire diversity, the study relied on deep sequencing normalized with unique cDNA molecular identifiers. To avoid experimental bias, donors of different ages were randomly spread across the sequencing lanes. The donors were split into four age groups: young (average 16 years), middle-aged (around 40), aged (about 56) and long-lived (approximately 80).

The approximately 39 donors, aged about 6 to 95 years, were systemically healthy Caucasian individuals from Russia. Each donor gave roughly 9.5 milliliters of peripheral blood, collected into EDTA-treated Vacutainer tubes. Ficoll-Paque density-gradient centrifugation was used to isolate PBMCs, with at least 6.5 million per sample. Trizol reagent was used to extract total RNA from the PBMCs, yielding at least 5.5 micrograms per sample. Naive CD45RAhigh/CD27high T cell percentages were measured by flow cytometry on a PBMC aliquot from every donor. Germline trimming: 2 bases from V, 0 bases from J; junction bases outside gene matches: 15. Reading the germline V gene gives CDR1 SGHAT and CDR2 FQNNGV. The CDR3, cysteine through phenylalanine, is 22 amino acids long. Only CDR3 DNA remains: 66 bases, in frame from the first base. Points the paper makes about the study in general: A strong correlation was found between observed TCR beta diversity and the percentage of naive T cells measured by flow cytometry. Conclusive comparison of naive and antigen-experienced compartments was prevented by the profiling of bulk unsorted PBMCs. The CMV infection status of donors was not known, potentially confounding age-related changes in expanded clonotypes. The long-lived group showed more naive CD4+ T cells, fewer expanded clones and increased TCR diversity than the aged group, suggesting age selection. Observed TCR beta diversity per million T cells fell roughly linearly with age, and a significant reduction was already apparent by age approximately 41. Estimates of total diversity from one million sequenced T cells were regarded as lower bounds and underestimates.

The method behind the library was 5' RACE. This sample was sequenced with an Illumina HiSeq 2500. The second PCR ran for roughly 6 to 11 cycles and used a J-beta primer mix along with a sample-barcoded 5' primer. A template-switch 5' adaptor carrying 12 random nucleotides introduced a unique molecular identifier onto each TCR beta cDNA molecule. Each sample yielded at least 3 million CDR3-containing paired-end reads. First-strand cDNA synthesis was performed from all RNA using the Mint cDNA synthesis kit, with priming by a TRBC-specific oligonucleotide. All cDNA was treated with uracil-DNA glycosylase and then went through a first 18-cycle PCR with the universal primers M1SS and BC2_uni_R. The paper's data handling went like this. Normalization of each sample was performed by random selection of 1 million high-quality reads, each carrying a distinct molecular identifier. Reads with shared molecular identifiers were discarded instead of being binned into consensus sequences. MiTCR, set to a Q25 quality threshold and the strictest error-elimination algorithm, was used for CDR3 identification, clonotype clustering and error correction. A nonparametric unseen species model with Euler transformation was used to estimate a lower bound on total TCR beta diversity. TCRdb trimmed public reads at Q25 via fastp, called clones via MiXCR and kept in-frame beta chains. Entries are consolidated by CDR3 protein sequence, retaining the most common genes and DNA. The V and J calls here are based on TCRdb, not the publication. The sample contains roughly 800,000 distinct CDR3 sequences, 58% of them found a single time. The biggest ten clones account for about 20% of the sample.

This clonotype was seen many times. Its antigen is currently not known. Base qualities are missing; no much larger clone stands one base away. The sequenced sample consisted of blood. This chain is built from TRBV11-2 and TRBJ2-6, with TRBD2 matching 11 junction bases. This receptor was identified in a man aged 25 to 40 in good health. The DNA is TGTGCCAGCAGCTTAAGGAAGCGAGGGGGACTAGCGGAATACTCTGGGGCCAACGTCCTGACTTTC. Its translation reads: CASSLRKRGGLAEYSGANVLTF.